This T cell receptor beta chain came from a study of human T cells and chemical hapten exposure. Across the whole study: Patch testing was performed with 0.01% DPC on the upper back, with reading at 6 days.

Time point reported: patch test 3, about 24 weeks after DPC sensitization. Treatment here: therapeutic diphenylcyclopropenone sensitization with weekly scalp DPC. Each patch test followed a blood draw. Per germline, CDR1 LNHDA and CDR2 SQIVND (reference sequence). Trimming removed 4 bases at V and 4 bases at J, with 10 bases between. This CDR3 is 13 amino acids long. During construction of the library, unique molecular identifiers were attached to individual cDNA molecules for quantitative, reproducible TCR counting. TCRdb fed the RACE reads into MiXCR, producing one record per CDR3 protein. The sample includes more than 80,000 distinct CDR3 sequences, 11% of them seen just once. The table lists this clonotype with many counts.

Sequenced material: whole blood, taken in connection with sensitization to the hapten diphenylcyclopropenone (DPC). The gene calls are TRBV19 and TRBJ1-1; D is perhaps TRBD1 (5 bases). The TCR was taken from a woman between 50 and 59 years old with alopecia areata. Some clones in this sample may be carry-over from other donors' samples. CDR3: CASSRTGPTEAFF. CDR3 coding DNA: TGTGCCAGTAGTAGAACAGGACCCACTGAAGCTTTCTTT.